A selection of T cell receptor beta chains follows, all from one sample in a study of T-cell reconstitution after alpha-beta-depleted transplantation in children. MiXCR, run by TCRdb on the PCR reads, gives a single entry per CDR3 protein. The sample has some 200,000 distinct CDR3 sequences, 6.6% seen once; the top ten hold roughly 6%. The sequencing here drew on PBMCs, taken before TCRalphabeta/CD19-depleted stem cell transplant. All receptors derive from a boy younger than 10 with acute lymphoblastic leukemia, due to receive a stem cell transplant. CDR3s include the opening cysteine and the closing phenylalanine or tryptophan. D genes are given only for firm matches. Rows may omit the clone size; those that give it use once, few, many or a size class.

>NA|14|TRBV7-8|TRBJ2-5|NA
TGTGCCAGCAGCCCCTTGGAGAGTTCGGAGACCCAGTACTTC
CASSPLESSETQYF
>many|14|TRBV27|TRBJ2-7|NA
TGTGCCAGCAGTTTATCGCGGGGAACCTACGAGCAGTACTTC
CASSLSRGTYEQYF
>many|17|TRBV7-2|TRBJ2-1|TRBD2
TGTGCCAGCAGCTTCTACCCTAGCGGGAGTCCCTACAATGAGCAGTTCTTC
CASSFYPSGSPYNEQFF
>many|15|TRBV4-3|TRBJ1-2|NA
TGCGCCAGCAGCCAAGGGGGAGGACAGAACTATGGCTACACCTTC
CASSQGGGQNYGYTF
>few|18|TRBV7-9|TRBJ2-7|NA
TGTGCCAGCAGCCCCCCCCCTTTTTCGGACGGGGATCGGAACGAGCAGTACTTC
CASSPPPFSDGDRNEQYF
>many|15|TRBV12-3/TRBV12-4|TRBJ1-5|NA
TGTGCCAGCAGTTTAGCCGGCGGGCTCAATCAGCCCCAGCATTTT
CASSLAGGLNQPQHF
>many|16|TRBV5-1|TRBJ2-1|NA
TGCGCCAGCAGCTCCGATAGCGTTGGGTGGTACAATGAGCAGTTCTTC
CASSSDSVGWYNEQFF
>many|11|TRBV18|TRBJ2-1|NA
TGTGCCAGCTCACCAGACAATGAGCAGTTCTTC
CASSPDNEQFF
>many|16|TRBV20-1|TRBJ2-7|NA
TGCAGTGCTAGAGATCCCCGCTCCGACGGCTCCTACGAGCAGTACTTC
CSARDPRSDGSYEQYF
>many|15|TRBV28|TRBJ1-1|NA
TGTGCCAGCACTACTCTCCCCGGGGCAGAAAGAGAAGCTTTCTTT
CASTTLPGAEREAFF
>many|14|TRBV7-8|TRBJ2-6|NA
TGTGCCAGCTGCCCCCTCTCTGGGGCCAACGTCCTGACTTTC
CASCPLSGANVLTF
>many|14|TRBV5-6|TRBJ2-5|NA
TGTGCCAGCAGCTACGTGCAGGCGGCGGAGACCCAGTACTTC
CASSYVQAAETQYF
>many|13|TRBV6-2/TRBV6-3|TRBJ2-5|NA
TGTGCCAGCAGACTCGACTTGCAAAAGACCCAGTACTTC
CASRLDLQKTQYF
>NA|17|TRBV5-1|TRBJ2-5|TRBD1
TGCGCCAGCCGGTGGGACAGGGGTAGGCCGTACCAAGAGACCCAGTACTTC
CASRWDRGRPYQETQYF
>many|18|TRBV28|TRBJ2-1|TRBD2
TGTGCCAGCAGGGGGAACGTTCGGCGGGAGGCGGCCTACAATGAGCAGTTCTTC
CASRGNVRREAAYNEQFF
>many|15|TRBV20-1|TRBJ2-3|TRBD1
TGCAGTGCTACAAGGGACAGGGGGGGTTCGGATACGCAGTATTTT
CSATRDRGGSDTQYF
>few|14|TRBV20-1|TRBJ2-2|NA
TGCAGTGCAAGGGGCAGCCCGAACACCGGGGAGCTGTTTTTT
CSARGSPNTGELFF
>NA|15|TRBV15|TRBJ1-2|TRBD1
TGTGCCACCAGCAGGTACCGACAGGGAAAGTTTGGCTACACCTTC
CATSRYRQGKFGYTF
>many|17|TRBV4-2|TRBJ2-1|TRBD2
TGTGCCAGCAGCCAAGATGAGGGGACTAGCGGATACAATGAGCAGTTCTTC
CASSQDEGTSGYNEQFF
>few|16|TRBV5-1|TRBJ1-5|NA
TGCGCCAGCAGCCAGTGGCCGGATACCTTCAATCAGCCCCAGCATTTT
CASSQWPDTFNQPQHF
>many|15|TRBV29-1|TRBJ2-5|NA
TGCAGCGTCCCGGGATGGCAAGCCTTCCAGGAGACCCAGTACTTC
CSVPGWQAFQETQYF
>many|11|TRBV7-9|TRBJ1-6|NA
TGTGCCAGCAGCTTAAGTTCTCCCCTCCACTTT
CASSLSSPLHF
>NA|12|TRBV6-5|TRBJ1-1|NA
TGTGCCAGCAGCTCCCCAGGGAGGGAAGCTTTCTTT
CASSSPGREAFF
>NA|13|TRBV7-2|TRBJ2-7|TRBD2
TGTGCCAGCAGTAAGGCGGGGGGACACGAGCAGTACTTC
CASSKAGGHEQYF
>many|15|TRBV29-1|TRBJ2-1|NA
TGCAGCGTTGAAGGGGGAAGTAGTACCTACAATGAGCAGTTCTTC
CSVEGGSSTYNEQFF
>few|15|TRBV5-6|TRBJ1-5|NA
TGTGCCAGCAGCTTCCGAAATTCTGTAAGTCAGCCCCAGCATTTT
CASSFRNSVSQPQHF
>few|15|TRBV20-1|TRBJ1-6|NA
TGCAGTGCTATCCTACCCCAGGGTTATAATTCACCCCTCCACTTT
CSAILPQGYNSPLHF
>many|14|TRBV25-1|TRBJ2-5|NA
TGTGCCAGCAGTGAATTCACAGTCCAAGAGACCCAGTACTTC
CASSEFTVQETQYF
>NA|18|TRBV4-2|TRBJ2-2|TRBD2
TGTGCCAGCAGCCAAGAGACTAGCGGGGCCGTGGGCGCCGGGGAGCTGTTTTTT
CASSQETSGAVGAGELFF
>many|13|TRBV7-2|TRBJ2-5|TRBD2
TGTGCCAGCAGCCAAGGACTAGGAGAGACCCAGTACTTC
CASSQGLGETQYF
>NA|17|TRBV7-3|TRBJ1-1|NA
TGTGCCAGCAGCTTAAATGGGGGCCCTTCCCTGAACACTGAAGCTTTCTTT
CASSLNGGPSLNTEAFF
>few|12|TRBV6-2/TRBV6-3|TRBJ2-1|NA
TGTGCCAGCAGTTCTTCCGTGGGTGAGCAGTTCTTC
CASSSSVGEQFF
>NA|14|TRBV7-9|TRBJ2-5|NA
TGTGCCAGCAACAGACCTAAAGGACGGGAGACCCAGTACTTC
CASNRPKGRETQYF
>many|16|TRBV7-9|TRBJ2-3|NA
TGTGCCAGCAGCGCGACCGAGGGGGGCCTATCAGATACGCAGTATTTT
CASSATEGGLSDTQYF
>NA|17|TRBV6-1|TRBJ1-4|NA
TGTGCCAGCAGCTGGGGCGAAGACCCCAGCATAGGTGAAAAACTGTTTTTT
CASSWGEDPSIGEKLFF
>NA|16|TRBV4-3|TRBJ1-4|NA
TGCGCCAGCAGCCAGATGCGGTCTCCCGTTAATGAAAAACTGTTTTTT
CASSQMRSPVNEKLFF
>many|13|TRBV12-3/TRBV12-4|TRBJ2-1|NA
TGTGCCAGCAGTTTCGGGACTGGCAATGAGCAGTTCTTC
CASSFGTGNEQFF
>many|16|TRBV7-2|TRBJ2-7|TRBD2
TGTGCCAGCAGCTTATTTGGACTAGTTCCCACCTACGAGCAGTACTTC
CASSLFGLVPTYEQYF
>few|15|TRBV28|TRBJ2-1|TRBD2
TGTGCCAGCAGTTTATCGACTAGCGGGAGCCACTTTCAGTTCTTC
CASSLSTSGSHFQFF
>many|16|TRBV29-1|TRBJ2-1|NA
TGCAGCGTTGAAGGACAAGAAAGAATCTCCTACAATGAGCAGTTCTTC
CSVEGQERISYNEQFF
>many|14|TRBV20-1|TRBJ2-7|TRBD2
TGCAGTGCTATTGGGCAGCGGGAGTACGGCGAGCAGTACTTC
CSAIGQREYGEQYF
>many|15|TRBV24-1|TRBJ2-3|NA
TGTGCCACCATGGGCTGGGGGACGACAGCCGATACGCAGTATTTT
CATMGWGTTADTQYF
>many|16|TRBV6-5|TRBJ2-1|NA
TGTGCCAGCAGTTACTCGATTAGCGGTCCTTACAATGAGCAGTTCTTC
CASSYSISGPYNEQFF
>many|13|TRBV10-3|TRBJ2-7|NA
TGTGCCATCAGTGGGCCCAGTGGCTACGAGCAGTACTTC
CAISGPSGYEQYF
>many|14|TRBV5-5|TRBJ1-1|NA
TGTGCCAGCAGGGTAGAGGGACTGAACACTGAAGCTTTTTTT
CASRVEGLNTEAFF
>many|13|TRBV19|TRBJ2-1|NA
TGTGCCAGTAGTCCCGATAAACTAGCTGCAAAGTTCTTC
CASSPDKLAAKFF
>many|14|TRBV20-1|TRBJ1-5|NA
TGCAGTGCTATTTCGGAGTCGGGCAATCAGCCCCAGCATTTT
CSAISESGNQPQHF
>few|17|TRBV5-1|TRBJ1-4|NA
TGCGCCAGCAGCCGCCCGTCCCAGGGGAAGGTTGGTGAAAAACTGTTTTTT
CASSRPSQGKVGEKLFF
>few|14|TRBV6-2/TRBV6-3|TRBJ2-3|NA
TGTGCCAGCAGCGACAACCCATTCCCCGATACGCAGTATTTT
CASSDNPFPDTQYF
>many|16|TRBV20-1|TRBJ1-5|NA
TGCAGTGCTAGACAACCCGCCCGAAACCTCAATCAGCCCCAGCATTTT
CSARQPARNLNQPQHF
>few|13|TRBV20-1|TRBJ1-1|NA
TGCAGTGCTGAATGGGGGGCTGATACTGAAGCTTTCTTT
CSAEWGADTEAFF
>many|17|TRBV28|TRBJ2-3|TRBD2
TGTGCCAGCAGTCCACTCTCCGGCGGGAGGGCCACAGATACGCAGTATTTT
CASSPLSGGRATDTQYF
>many|12|TRBV29-1|TRBJ2-1|NA
TGCAGCGTTGAATGGCGGGGGCCCGAGCAGTTCTTC
CSVEWRGPEQFF
>many|18|TRBV21-1|TRBJ1-6|NA
TGTGCCAGCAGCACCACCCTCAGGGATCCGTTGGATAATTCACCCCTCCACTTT
CASSTTLRDPLDNSPLHF
>few|14|TRBV10-1|TRBJ1-5|NA
TGCGCCAAGACGCAACAGGGTCCCAATCAGCCCCAGCATTTT
CAKTQQGPNQPQHF
>many|14|TRBV9|TRBJ1-5|NA
TGTGCCAGCAGCGTTGACCAGGACAATCAGCCCCAGCATTTT
CASSVDQDNQPQHF
>many|12|TRBV6-1|TRBJ1-6|NA
TGTGCCAGCAGTGACAGGAATTCACCCCTCCACTTT
CASSDRNSPLHF
>many|16|TRBV7-2|TRBJ2-1|TRBD2
TGTGCCAGCAGTTTTAGCGGGGGGGCCCCCTACAATGAGCAGTTCTTC
CASSFSGGAPYNEQFF
>NA|15|TRBV12-3/TRBV12-4|TRBJ1-5|NA
TGTGCCAGCAGTGGGGGGGCAGAACTAAATCAGCCCCAGCATTTT
CASSGGAELNQPQHF
>few|12|TRBV6-2/TRBV6-3|TRBJ1-5|NA
TGTGCCAGCAGCCACAGGGTTCAGCCCCAGCATTTT
CASSHRVQPQHF